These 10 T cell receptor beta chains were sequenced from one sample in a study of identical twins. TCRdb passed the 5' RACE reads through MiXCR, listing each CDR3 protein once. The repertoire includes 690,000 or so distinct CDR3 sequences, 5.5% to 7.5% of them detected once, and approximately 2% sits in the top ten. Specimen: naive T cells sorted from blood. Every receptor here comes from a man aged 18 to 30 in good health.

The chain uses TRBV6-2 or TRBV6-3 and TRBJ1-1; D is uncertain. The germline V gene has CDR1 MNHEY and CDR2 SVGEGT. Trimming took 4 bases from V and 7 from J, leaving 4 bases between them. CDR3 length: 10 amino acids. The CDR3: CASSLSEAFF. The CDR3 nucleotides read TGTGCCAGCAGTTTAAGTGAAGCTTTCTTT.

This clonotype was seen only a few times. V usage is TRBV5-1 and J usage is TRBJ2-3; possible D gene TRBD1, 5 bases. With 3 bases removed from V and 5 bases from J, the gap between germline ends came to 28 bases. The CDR3 has 19 amino acids. Germline CDR1 SGHRS, CDR2 YFSETQ. CDR3 coding DNA: TGCGCCAGCAGCTCCCGACCCTGGCCGACAGCCCCCCGAGAAGATACGCAGTATTTT. Protein sequence: CASSSRPWPTAPREDTQYF. The entire variable domain, with the rest obtained from reference TRBV5-1 and TRBJ2-3, is as follows: KAGVTQTPRYLIKTRGQQVTLSCSPISGHRSVSWYQQTPGQGLQFLFEYFSETQRNKGNFPGRFSGRQFSNSRSEMNVSTLELGDSALYLCASSSRPWPTAPREDTQYFGPGTRLTVL.

The gene calls are TRBV27 and TRBJ2-3, with D maybe TRBD2 (5 bases). Trimming took off 8 bases at V and 2 bases at J, with 14 bases between the two ends. There are 14 residues in the CDR3. Germline CDR1 MNHEY, CDR2 SMNVEV (reference sequence). The CDR3 coding sequence is TGTGCCAGCGCTGAAAGCGGAATCACAGATACGCAGTATTTT. Its translation is CASAESGITDTQYF.

This clonotype came up many times. This chain joins TRBV4-1 and TRBJ2-2, with D perhaps given as TRBD1 or TRBD2 (6 bases each). In germline, CDR1 is MGHRA, CDR2 YSYEKL. V was trimmed by 1 base and J by 0 bases, leaving 24 bases between them. The CDR3 consists of 21 residues. Here the CDR3 reads CASSQGNRVPNPGANTGELFF. The DNA for the CDR3 is TGCGCCAGCAGCCAAGGGAACAGGGTCCCCAACCCGGGAGCGAACACCGGGGAGCTGTTTTTT.

The V call is TRBV27, the J call TRBJ2-1; TRBD2 aligns across 9 bases. V shed 5 bases, J shed 0 bases, and the junction held 14 bases outside the gene matches. This CDR3 contains 19 residues. Germline CDR1 and CDR2: MNHEY and SMNVEV (reference sequence). The CDR3 reads CASSPRASGMISSYNEQFF. CDR3 coding DNA: TGTGCCAGCAGTCCTCGGGCTAGCGGGATGATAAGCTCCTACAATGAGCAGTTCTTC.

This clonotype was seen only a few times. The chain recombines TRBV24-1 with TRBJ2-5, with D possibly being TRBD2 (5 bases). This CDR3 has 14 residues. Germline V gene data show CDR1 as KGHDR and CDR2 as SFDVKD. V was shortened by 5 bases and J by 3 bases, with 12 bases between the two germline ends. The CDR3 nucleotides read TGTGCCACCAGTGGAATTGACGGGGAAGAGACCCAGTACTTC. Translating it yields CATSGIDGEETQYF.

This clonotype was seen ten or more times. The chain carries TRBV2 and TRBJ2-7, with D hard to call. This CDR3 contains 12 residues. In germline, CDR1 is SNHLY, CDR2 FYNNEI. Trimming stripped 6 bases from V and 3 bases from J, with 9 bases between. CDR3 amino acids: CASSADIYEQYF. The CDR3 nucleotides read TGTGCCAGCAGCGCTGACATCTACGAGCAGTACTTC.

This clonotype was detected many times. The V and J genes are TRBV29-1 and TRBJ2-7; D possibly corresponds to TRBD1 (6 bases). The length of the CDR3 is 13 residues. Looked up from germline, CDR1 is SQVTM and CDR2 is ANQGSEA. Trimming left V 3 bases short and J 0 bases short, with 9 bases between. The CDR3 reads CSVDTGTSYEQYF. The CDR3 DNA reads as TGCAGCGTTGACACAGGGACCTCCTACGAGCAGTACTTC.

The chain combines TRBV12-5 with TRBJ2-2; no clear D gene. Per germline, CDR1 LGHNT and CDR2 FRNRAP. The CDR3 runs 14 residues. V lost 1 base to trimming and J lost 4 bases, with 7 bases between them. DNA of the CDR3: TGTGCTAGTGGTTTGGGGGGTTTCACCGGGGAGCTGTTTTTT. The encoded protein is CASGLGGFTGELFF.

This clonotype was seen repeatedly, ten times or more. This chain uses TRBV6-5 with TRBJ1-1, with D tentatively TRBD1 (5 bases). The V gene lost 2 bases and the J gene lost 4 bases, with 8 bases spanning the gap. The CDR3 runs to 13 residues. Per the germline V gene, CDR1 is MNHEY and CDR2 is SVGAGI. For the CDR3, the DNA is TGTGCCAGCAGTTACAACGGGGGCACTGAAGCTTTCTTT. Translated, it gives CASSYNGGTEAFF.